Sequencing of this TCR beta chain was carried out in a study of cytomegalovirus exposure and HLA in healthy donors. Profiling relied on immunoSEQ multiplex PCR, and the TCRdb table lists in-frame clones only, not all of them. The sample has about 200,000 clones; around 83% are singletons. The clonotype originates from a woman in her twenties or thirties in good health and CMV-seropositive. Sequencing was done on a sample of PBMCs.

CDR3 coding DNA: TGCGCCAGCAGCTTGGTTGCGGGCACAGATACGCAGTATTTT. This translates into CASSLVAGTDTQYF. The chain links TRBV5-1 to TRBJ2-3; D unclear. This CDR3 comprises 14 residues. V was trimmed by 0 bases and J by 1 base, leaving 6 bases between them. Germline values: CDR1 SGHRS, CDR2 YFSETQ.